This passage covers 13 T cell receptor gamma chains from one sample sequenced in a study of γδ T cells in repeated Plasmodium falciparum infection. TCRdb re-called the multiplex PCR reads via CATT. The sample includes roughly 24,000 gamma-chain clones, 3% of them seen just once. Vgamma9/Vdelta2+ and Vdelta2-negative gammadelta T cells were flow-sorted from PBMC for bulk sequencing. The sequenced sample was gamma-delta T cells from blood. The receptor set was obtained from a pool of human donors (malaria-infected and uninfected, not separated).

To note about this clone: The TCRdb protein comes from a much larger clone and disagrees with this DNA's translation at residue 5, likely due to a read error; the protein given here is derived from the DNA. The CDR3 protein is CALWGSWLF. Written as DNA, the CDR3 is TGTGCCTTGTGGGGGTCGTGGCTCTTT. No J gene call was made, and the V gene is TRGV9. CDR1 and CDR2 (germline): GITISATS, ISYDGTV (reference sequence). The CDR3 is 9 residues long.

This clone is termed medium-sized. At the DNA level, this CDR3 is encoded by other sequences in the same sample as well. The DNA of the CDR3 is TGTGCCTTGTGGGAGGCGCAGTGTTATTATAAGAAACTCTTT. Its protein is CALWEAQCYYKKLF. This rearrangement joins TRGV9 to TRGJ1 or TRGJ2. The CDR3 consists of 14 residues. The germline gives CDR1 GITISATS, CDR2 ISYDGTV (reference sequence). Germline trimming cut 2 bases from V and 3 bases from J; bases unmatched to any gene: 7.

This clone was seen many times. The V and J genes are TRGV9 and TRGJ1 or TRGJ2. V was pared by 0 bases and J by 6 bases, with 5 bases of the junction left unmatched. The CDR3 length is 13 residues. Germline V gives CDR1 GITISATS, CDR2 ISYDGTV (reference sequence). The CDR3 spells CALWEVLSYKKLF. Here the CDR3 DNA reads TGTGCCTTGTGGGAGGTGCTGTCTTATAAGAAACTCTTT.

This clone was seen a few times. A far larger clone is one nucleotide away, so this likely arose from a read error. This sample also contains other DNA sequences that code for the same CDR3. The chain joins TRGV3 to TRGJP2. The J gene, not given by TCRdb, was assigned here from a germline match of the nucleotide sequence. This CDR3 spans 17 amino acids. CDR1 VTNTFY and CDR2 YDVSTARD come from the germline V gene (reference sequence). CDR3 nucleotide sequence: TGTGCCACCTGGGACAGGCCGTCTGCTCCCCGTGACTGGATCAAGACGTTT. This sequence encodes CATWDRPSAPRDWIKTF.

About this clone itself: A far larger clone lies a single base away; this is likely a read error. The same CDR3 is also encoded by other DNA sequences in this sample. The CDR3: CALWEVPRTRKKLF. CDR3 bases: TGTGCCCTGTGGGAGGTGCCCCGAACCCGTAAGAAACTCTTT. The genes are TRGV9 and TRGJ1 or TRGJ2. The J gene, missing from TCRdb, was assigned here through DNA to germline matching. Germline V gives CDR1 GITISATS, CDR2 ISYDGTV (reference sequence). The CDR3 covers 14 residues.

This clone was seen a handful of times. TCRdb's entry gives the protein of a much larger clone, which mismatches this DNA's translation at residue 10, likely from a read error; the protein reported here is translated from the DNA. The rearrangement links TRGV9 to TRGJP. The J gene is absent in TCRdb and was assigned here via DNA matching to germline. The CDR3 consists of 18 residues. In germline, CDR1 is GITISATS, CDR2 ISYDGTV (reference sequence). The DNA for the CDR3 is TGTGCCTTGTGGGAGGAACTAAACCAAGGGTTGGGCAAAAAAATCAAGGTATTT. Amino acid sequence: CALWEELNQGLGKKIKVF.

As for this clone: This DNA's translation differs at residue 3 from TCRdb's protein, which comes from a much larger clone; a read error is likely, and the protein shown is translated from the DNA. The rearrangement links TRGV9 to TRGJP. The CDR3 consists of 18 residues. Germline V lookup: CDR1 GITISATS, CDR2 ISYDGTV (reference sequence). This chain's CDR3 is CAMWEVRTPRLGKKIKVF. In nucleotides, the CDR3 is TGTGCCATGTGGGAGGTAAGAACGCCCCGGTTGGGCAAAAAAATCAAGGTATTT.

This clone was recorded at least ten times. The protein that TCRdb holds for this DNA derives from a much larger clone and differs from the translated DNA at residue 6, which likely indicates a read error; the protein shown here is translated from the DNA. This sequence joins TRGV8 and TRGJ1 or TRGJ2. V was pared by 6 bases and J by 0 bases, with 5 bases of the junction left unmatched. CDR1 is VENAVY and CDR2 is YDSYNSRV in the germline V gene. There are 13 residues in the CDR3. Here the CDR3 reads CATWTTNYYKKLF. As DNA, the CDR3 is TGTGCCACCTGGACCACGAATTATTATAAGAAACTCTTT.

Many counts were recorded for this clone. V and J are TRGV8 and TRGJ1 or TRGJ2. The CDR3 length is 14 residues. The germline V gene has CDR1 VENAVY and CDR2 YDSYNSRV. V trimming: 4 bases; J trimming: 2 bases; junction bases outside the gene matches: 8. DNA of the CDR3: TGTGCCACCTGGGACACAGAGGATTATTATAAGAAACTCTTT. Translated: CATWDTEDYYKKLF.

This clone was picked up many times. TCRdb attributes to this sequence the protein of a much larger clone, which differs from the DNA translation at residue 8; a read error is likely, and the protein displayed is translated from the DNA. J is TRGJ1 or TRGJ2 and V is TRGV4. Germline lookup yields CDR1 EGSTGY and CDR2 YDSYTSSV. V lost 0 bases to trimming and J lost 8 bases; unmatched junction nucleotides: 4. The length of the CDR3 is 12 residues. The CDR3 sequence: CATWDGWHKKLF. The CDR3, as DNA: TGTGCCACCTGGGATGGGTGGCATAAGAAACTCTTT.

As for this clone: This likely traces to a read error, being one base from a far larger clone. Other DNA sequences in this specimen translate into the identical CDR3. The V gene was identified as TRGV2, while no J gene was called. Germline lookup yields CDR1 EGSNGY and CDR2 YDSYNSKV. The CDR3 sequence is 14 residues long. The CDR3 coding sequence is TGTGCCACCTGGGACTGGTATGGTGATTGGATCAAGACGTTC. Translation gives CATWDWYGDWIKTF.

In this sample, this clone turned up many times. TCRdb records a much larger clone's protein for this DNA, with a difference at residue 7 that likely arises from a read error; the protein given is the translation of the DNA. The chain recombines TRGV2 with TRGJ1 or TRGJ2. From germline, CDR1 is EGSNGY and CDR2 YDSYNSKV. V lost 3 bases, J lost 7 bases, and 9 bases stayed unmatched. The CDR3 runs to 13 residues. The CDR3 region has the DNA TGTGCCACCTGGGACCCCTCGGGATATAAGAAACTCTTT. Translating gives CATWDPSGYKKLF.

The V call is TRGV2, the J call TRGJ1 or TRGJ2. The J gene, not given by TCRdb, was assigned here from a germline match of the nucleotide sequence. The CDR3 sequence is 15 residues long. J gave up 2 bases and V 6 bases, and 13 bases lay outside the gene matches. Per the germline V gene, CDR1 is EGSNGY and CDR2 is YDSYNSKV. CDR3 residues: CATWHPLWHYYKKLF. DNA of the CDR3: TGTGCCACCTGGCACCCCTTGTGGCATTATTATAAGAAACTCTTT.